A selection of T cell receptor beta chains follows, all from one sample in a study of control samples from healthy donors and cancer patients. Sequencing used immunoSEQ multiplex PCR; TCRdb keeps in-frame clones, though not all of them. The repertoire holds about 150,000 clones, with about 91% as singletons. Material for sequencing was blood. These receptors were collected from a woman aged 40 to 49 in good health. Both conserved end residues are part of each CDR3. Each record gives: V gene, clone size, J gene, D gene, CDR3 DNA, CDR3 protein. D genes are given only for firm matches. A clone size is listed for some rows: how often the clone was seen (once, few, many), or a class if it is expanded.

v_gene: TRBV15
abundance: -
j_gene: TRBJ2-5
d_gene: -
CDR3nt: TGTGCCACCAGCAGAGGCGGGGATCAAGAGACCCAGTACTTC
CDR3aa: CATSRGGDQETQYF

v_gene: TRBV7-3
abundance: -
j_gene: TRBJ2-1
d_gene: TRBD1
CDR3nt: TGTGCCAGCAGCTTAGGGACAGGGGCACGAGAGCAGTTCTTC
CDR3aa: CASSLGTGAREQFF

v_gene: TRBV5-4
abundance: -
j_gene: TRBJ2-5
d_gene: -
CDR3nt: TGTGCCTGCCGACCCGGGGCGCCACTAACACAAGAGACCCAGTACTTC
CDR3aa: CACRPGAPLTQETQYF

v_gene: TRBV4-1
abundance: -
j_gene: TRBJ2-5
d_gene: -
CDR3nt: TGCGCCAGCAGCCAAGATCGTCGGGAGACCCAGTACTTC
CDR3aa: CASSQDRRETQYF

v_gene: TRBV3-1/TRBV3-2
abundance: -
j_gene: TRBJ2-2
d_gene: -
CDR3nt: TGTGCCAGCATATCCCAGTACACCGGGGAGCTGTTTTTT
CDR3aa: CASISQYTGELFF

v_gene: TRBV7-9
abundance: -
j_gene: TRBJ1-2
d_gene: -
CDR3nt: TGTGCCAGCAGTCCCTTGGGGGGAATCGCCTTC
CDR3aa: CASSPLGGIAF

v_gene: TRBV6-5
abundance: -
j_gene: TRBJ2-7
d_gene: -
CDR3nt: TGTGCCAGCAGTTACTCGCGGGCCACCACCTACGAGCAGTACTTC
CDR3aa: CASSYSRATTYEQYF

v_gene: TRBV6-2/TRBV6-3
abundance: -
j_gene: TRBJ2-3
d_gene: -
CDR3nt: TGTGCCAGCAGTTACCCGGGGGATACGCAGTATTTT
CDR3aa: CASSYPGDTQYF

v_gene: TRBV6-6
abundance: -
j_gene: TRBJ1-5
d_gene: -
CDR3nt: TGTGCCACACAGGTTAGAGATCAGCCCCAGCATTTT
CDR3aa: CATQVRDQPQHF

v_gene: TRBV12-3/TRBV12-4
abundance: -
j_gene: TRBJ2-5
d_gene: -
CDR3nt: TGTGCCAGCAGTAATTACCTAGAGACCCAGTACTTC
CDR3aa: CASSNYLETQYF

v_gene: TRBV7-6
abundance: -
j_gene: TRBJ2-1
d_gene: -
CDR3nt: TGTGCCAGCAGCTCCTCTCGTAATGAGCAGTTCTTC
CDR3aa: CASSSSRNEQFF

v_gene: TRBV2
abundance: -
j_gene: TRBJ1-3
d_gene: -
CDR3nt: TGTGCCAGCAGTGACGGGGGGCTGTGGGGAAACACCATATATTTT
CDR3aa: CASSDGGLWGNTIYF

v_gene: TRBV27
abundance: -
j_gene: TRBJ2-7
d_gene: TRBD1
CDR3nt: TGTGCCAGCAGCCCCTCCCCGGGACAGGCCACCTACGAGCAGTACTTC
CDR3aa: CASSPSPGQATYEQYF

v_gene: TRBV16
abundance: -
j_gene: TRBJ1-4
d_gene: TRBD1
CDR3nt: TGTGCCAGCAGCCAAAATTTCCGACAGGGGAGGTTGGGTAATGAAAAACTGTTTTTT
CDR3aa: CASSQNFRQGRLGNEKLFF

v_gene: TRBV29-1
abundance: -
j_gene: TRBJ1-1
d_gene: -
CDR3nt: TGCAGCGTTTTCTGGTACACTGAAGCTTTCTTT
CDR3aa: CSVFWYTEAFF

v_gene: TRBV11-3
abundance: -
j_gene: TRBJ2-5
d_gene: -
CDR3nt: TGTGCCAGCAGCGGGGACTTCCAAGAGACCCAGTACTTC
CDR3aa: CASSGDFQETQYF

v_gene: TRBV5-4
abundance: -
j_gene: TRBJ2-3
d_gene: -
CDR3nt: TGTGCCAGCAGCCTAGACCCCAGGGGGGGTACGCAGTATTTT
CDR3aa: CASSLDPRGGTQYF

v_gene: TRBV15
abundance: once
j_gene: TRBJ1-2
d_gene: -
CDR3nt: TGTGCCACCAGCCCCGTTGGGGGCGGGACGGATGGCTACACCTTC
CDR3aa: CATSPVGGGTDGYTF

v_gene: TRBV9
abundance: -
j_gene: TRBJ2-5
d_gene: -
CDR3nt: TGTGCCAGCAGCGTAGCGGCGGCCGAGCCCCAGTACTTC
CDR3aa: CASSVAAAEPQYF

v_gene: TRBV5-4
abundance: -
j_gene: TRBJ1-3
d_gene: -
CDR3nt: TGTGCCAGCAGCCTCGACAGTGTCTCTGGAAACACCATATATTTT
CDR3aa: CASSLDSVSGNTIYF

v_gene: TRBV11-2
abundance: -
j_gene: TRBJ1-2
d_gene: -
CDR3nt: TGTGCCAGCAGCTTGAGGCCCGGAGGGAATCGGGAGGGCTACACCTTC
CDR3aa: CASSLRPGGNREGYTF

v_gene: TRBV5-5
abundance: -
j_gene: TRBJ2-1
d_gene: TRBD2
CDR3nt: TGTGCCAGCAGCTCGGGACTGGCGGGGGGGTTCTACAATGAGCGGTTCTTC
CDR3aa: CASSSGLAGGFYNERFF

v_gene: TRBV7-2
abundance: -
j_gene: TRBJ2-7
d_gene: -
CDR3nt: TGTGCCAGCAGCTCTCGGACCTACGAGCAGTACTTC
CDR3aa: CASSSRTYEQYF

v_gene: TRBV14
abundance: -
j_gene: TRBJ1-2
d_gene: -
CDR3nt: TGTGCCAGCAGCCAAACAGGGTATGGTGGCTACACCTTC
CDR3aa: CASSQTGYGGYTF

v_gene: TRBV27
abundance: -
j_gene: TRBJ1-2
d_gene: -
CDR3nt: TGTGCCAGCAGTCAGTTCCCTCTGAGGGGGAACTATGGCTACACCTTC
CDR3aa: CASSQFPLRGNYGYTF

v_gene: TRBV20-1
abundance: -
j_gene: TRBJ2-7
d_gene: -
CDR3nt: TGCAGTGCTGGGCCCCGCTACGAGCAGTACTTC
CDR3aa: CSAGPRYEQYF

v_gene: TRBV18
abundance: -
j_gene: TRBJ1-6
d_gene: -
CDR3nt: TGTGCCAGCTCACCAACTCAGGGAGATTCACCCCTCCACTTT
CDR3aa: CASSPTQGDSPLHF

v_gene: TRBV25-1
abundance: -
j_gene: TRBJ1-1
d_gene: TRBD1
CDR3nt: TGTGCCAGCAGTGAATATTTGGGGACAGGGGGGCGCACTGAAGCTTTCTTT
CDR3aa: CASSEYLGTGGRTEAFF

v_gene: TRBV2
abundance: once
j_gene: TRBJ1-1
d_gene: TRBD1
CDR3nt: TGTGCCAGCACGAAACTGGGGACAGCTAACACTGAAGCTTTCTTT
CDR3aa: CASTKLGTANTEAFF

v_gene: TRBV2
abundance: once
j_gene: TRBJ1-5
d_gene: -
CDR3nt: TGTGCCAGCGCTCCCGAGAGCGGACAGTATCAGCCCCAGCATTTT
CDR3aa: CASAPESGQYQPQHF

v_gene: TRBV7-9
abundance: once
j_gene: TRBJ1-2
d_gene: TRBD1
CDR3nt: TGTGCCAGCAGCCAACCTGGACAGGGCATTGGGGGCTACACCTTC
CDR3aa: CASSQPGQGIGGYTF

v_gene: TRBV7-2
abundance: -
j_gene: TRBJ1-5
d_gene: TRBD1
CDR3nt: TGTGCCAGCAGCTTAGGCGGTACAGGGGCCCCCTTTCATCAGCCCCAGCATTTT
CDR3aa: CASSLGGTGAPFHQPQHF

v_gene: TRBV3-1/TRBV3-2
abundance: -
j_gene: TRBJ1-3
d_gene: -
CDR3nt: TGTGCCAGCAGCCAAGTTTTGTCTGTGGGAAACACCATATATTTT
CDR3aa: CASSQVLSVGNTIYF

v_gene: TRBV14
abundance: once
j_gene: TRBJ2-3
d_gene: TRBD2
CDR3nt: TGTGCCAGCAGCCATCGACTAGCGGGGCATCTCTCGGATACGCAGTATTTT
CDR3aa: CASSHRLAGHLSDTQYF

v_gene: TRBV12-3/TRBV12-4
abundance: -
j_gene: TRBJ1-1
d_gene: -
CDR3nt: TGTGCCAGCACAAAGGGTTCATACACTGAAGCTTTCTTT
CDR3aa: CASTKGSYTEAFF

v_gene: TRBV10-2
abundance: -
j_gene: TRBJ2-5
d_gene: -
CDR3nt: TGCGCCAGCAGTGAGACCGGACTCCTCGGGACCCAGTACTTC
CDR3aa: CASSETGLLGTQYF

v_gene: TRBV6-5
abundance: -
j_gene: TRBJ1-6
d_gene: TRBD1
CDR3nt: TGTGCCAGCAGTTATCAGACAGGGGAGTATTCACCCCTCCACTTT
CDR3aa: CASSYQTGEYSPLHF

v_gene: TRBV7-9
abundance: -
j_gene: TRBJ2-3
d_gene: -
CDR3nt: TGTGCCAGCAGCCACGGGCCCGGCAGGATTACGCAGTATTTT
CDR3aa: CASSHGPGRITQYF

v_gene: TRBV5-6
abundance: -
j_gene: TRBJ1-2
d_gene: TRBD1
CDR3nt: TGTGCCAGCAGCTTAGGGGGCGGTGGCTACACCTTC
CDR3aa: CASSLGGGGYTF